This T cell receptor beta chain was sequenced during a study of PD-L1 blockade in urothelial cancer. Background on the study: Prior chemotherapy regimens per patient numbered 0 to 3. Samples came from 3 weeks, at the second dose, and 6 weeks into treatment. Median T cell yield from blood was around 140,000.

Using immunoSEQ multiplex PCR, the repertoire was profiled, and TCRdb retains in-frame clones only, with some absent. The sample lists under 95,000 clones; roughly 84% were seen once. By sample share, this clone is medium-sized. Time point given: pretreatment peripheral blood. Per-patient samples, pretreatment and on-treatment, numbered 1 to 8. The germline V and J ends were trimmed by 2 bases and 5 bases, with 13 bases remaining between them. The CDR3 extends over 14 amino acids. Germline CDR1 MNHEY, CDR2 SVGAGI. The origin of this receptor is a woman in her 70s with urothelial cancer. Sequenced material: PBMCs, taken around atezolizumab (anti-PD-L1) treatment. The V call is TRBV6-5, the J call TRBJ2-7; D is perhaps TRBD2 (6 bases). The DNA for the CDR3 is TGTGCCAGCAGTTACCGCCGCGGGGTCCACGAGCAGTACTTC. Its translation: CASSYRRGVHEQYF.